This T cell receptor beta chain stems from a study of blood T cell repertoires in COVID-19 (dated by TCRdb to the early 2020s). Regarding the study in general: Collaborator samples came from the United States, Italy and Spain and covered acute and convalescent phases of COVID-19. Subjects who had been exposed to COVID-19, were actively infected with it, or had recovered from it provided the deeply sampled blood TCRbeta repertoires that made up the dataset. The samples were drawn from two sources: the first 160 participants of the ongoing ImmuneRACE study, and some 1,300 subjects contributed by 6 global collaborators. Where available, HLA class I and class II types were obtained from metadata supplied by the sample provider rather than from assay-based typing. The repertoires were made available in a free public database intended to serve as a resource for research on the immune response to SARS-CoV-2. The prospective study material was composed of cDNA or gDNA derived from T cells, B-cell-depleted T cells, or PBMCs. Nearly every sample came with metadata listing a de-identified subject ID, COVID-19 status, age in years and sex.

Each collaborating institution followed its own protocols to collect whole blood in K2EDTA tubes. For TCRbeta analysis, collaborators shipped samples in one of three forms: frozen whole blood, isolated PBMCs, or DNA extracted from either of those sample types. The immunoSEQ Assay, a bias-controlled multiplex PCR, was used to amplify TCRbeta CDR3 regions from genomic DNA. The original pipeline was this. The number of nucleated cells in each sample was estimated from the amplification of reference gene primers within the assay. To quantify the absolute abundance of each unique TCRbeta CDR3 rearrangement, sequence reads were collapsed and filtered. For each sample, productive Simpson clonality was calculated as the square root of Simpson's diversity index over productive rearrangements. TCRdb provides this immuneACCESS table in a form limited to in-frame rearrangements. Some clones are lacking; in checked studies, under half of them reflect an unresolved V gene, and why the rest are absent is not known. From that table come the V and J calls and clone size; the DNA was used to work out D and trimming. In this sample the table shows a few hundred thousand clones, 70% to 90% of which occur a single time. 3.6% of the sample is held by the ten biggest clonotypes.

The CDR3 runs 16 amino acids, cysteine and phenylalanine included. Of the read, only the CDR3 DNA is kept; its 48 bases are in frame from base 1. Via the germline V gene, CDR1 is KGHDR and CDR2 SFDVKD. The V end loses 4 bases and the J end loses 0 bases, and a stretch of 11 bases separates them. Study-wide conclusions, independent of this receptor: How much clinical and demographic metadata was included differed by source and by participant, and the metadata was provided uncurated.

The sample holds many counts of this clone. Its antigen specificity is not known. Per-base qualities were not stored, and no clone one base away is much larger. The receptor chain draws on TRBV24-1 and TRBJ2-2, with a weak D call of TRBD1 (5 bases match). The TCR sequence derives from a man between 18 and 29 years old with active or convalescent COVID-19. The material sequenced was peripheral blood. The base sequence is TGTGCCACCAGTGACAGGACACCCACGAACACCGGGGAGCTGTTTTTT. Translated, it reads CATSDRTPTNTGELFF.